This TCR beta chain comes out of a study of metastatic and nonmetastatic thyroid tumors. About the research overall: Thyroid patients, malignant and benign, had repertoires compared across blood and tumor or nodule tissue.

Germline V CDR1 and CDR2: SGHTA, FQGTGA. Between the trimmed V and J ends, which lost 1 base and 3 bases, there was a span of 6 bases. The CDR3 covers 13 residues. Every patient was untreated before thyroid surgery. This clone came up many times. Its antigen is unidentified. Original data processing: To classify distant metastasis in papillary thyroid cancer, a model was built from CDR3 differences across clinicopathological groups. TCRdb re-called clones from the PCR reads using MiXCR. The V and J calls, along with clone size, are taken from TCRdb and not from the paper's own processing. The sample yields 30,000 or so clones, about 29% seen once. The study, taken as a whole, reports: Across blood and tumor, TCR beta diversity in malignant thyroid tumors was reportedly significantly higher than in benign nodules.

The chain is built from TRBV7-3 and TRBJ1-1; D unresolved. The sample consisted of blood. The source of this sequence is a female donor with papillary thyroid cancer or a benign thyroid nodule (not recorded which). Some clones in this sample may be carry-over from other donors' samples. The CDR3 loop reads CASSLMRDTEAFF. The DNA for the CDR3 is TGTGCCAGCAGCTTAATGCGGGACACTGAAGCTTTCTTT. The full variable domain, with the rest looked up from reference TRBV7-3 and TRBJ1-1, is GAGVSQTPSNKVTEKGKYVELRCDPISGHTALYWYRQSLGQGPEFLIYFQGTGAADDSGLPNDRFFAVRPEGSVSTLKIQRTERGDSAVYLCASSLMRDTEAFFGQGTRLTVV.